This T cell receptor beta chain is drawn from a study of cytomegalovirus exposure and HLA in healthy donors. Study-level findings and limits: CMV serostatus alone was available as immune exposure information. Later on, a genetic analysis was performed. It linked a missense variant in DCLRE1C with V- and J-gene trimming of TCR beta.

PCR amplification relied on 60 Vbeta primers (plus 13 Jbeta primers). Generated by immunoSEQ multiplex PCR, the TCRdb table keeps only in-frame clones and is missing some. Altogether about 88,000 clones are present, 75% to 90% being singletons, with the ten largest covering around 2.3%. Germline trimming cut 8 bases from V and 5 bases from J; bases unmatched to any gene: 14. This CDR3 is built from 15 residues. Looked up from germline, CDR1 is SNHLY and CDR2 is FYNNEI. In the case of this clone: The target antigen is unknown.

This chain links TRBV2 with TRBJ2-7, with 8 bases fitting TRBD2. Sequenced sample: PBMCs. The clonotype comes from a man between 18 and 29 years old in good health and CMV-seronegative. CDR3: CASCQREPPPDEQYF. The CDR3 coding sequence is TGTGCCAGCTGCCAGCGGGAGCCCCCCCCCGACGAGCAGTACTTC. The variable domain in full, completed from reference TRBV2 and TRBJ2-7, reads EPEVTQTPSHQVTQMGQEVILRCVPISNHLYFYWYRQILGQKVEFLVSFYNNEISEKSEIFDDQFSVERPDGSNFTLKIRSTKLEDSAMYFCASCQREPPPDEQYFGPGTRLTVT.